One sample yielded the 5 T cell receptor beta chains listed below, sequenced in a study of cytomegalovirus exposure and HLA in healthy donors. PCR amplification relied on 60 Vbeta primers (plus 13 Jbeta primers). Libraries were prepared by immunoSEQ multiplex PCR; TCRdb keeps only in-frame clonotypes and omits some of them. The sample records hundreds of thousands of clones, just over 75% being singletons. The sample was PBMCs. The receptors shown here come from a man aged 18 to 35 in good health and CMV-seronegative.

There are a few counts of this clone. The V call is TRBV5-1, the J call TRBJ2-7; 11 bases map to TRBD2. The CDR3 spans 19 residues. Germline V gene sequence: CDR1 SGHRS, CDR2 YFSETQ. J lost 1 base, V lost 4 bases, and 16 bases had no gene match. DNA of the CDR3: TGCGCCAGCAGCGTCCGGGACAGGGAACTAGCGGGAGTGTCCTACGAGCAGTACTTC. Translating it yields CASSVRDRELAGVSYEQYF.

This chain connects TRBV2 to TRBJ2-5; the D gene is possibly TRBD2 (6 bases). V lost 3 bases and J lost 5, with 16 bases in between. This CDR3 is built from 15 residues. Germline CDR1 is SNHLY and CDR2 is FYNNEI. The CDR3 DNA reads as TGTGCCAGCAGTGATATTAGGACCGGGAGTGAGACCCAGTACTTC. Its translation is CASSDIRTGSETQYF.

The rearrangement joins TRBV20-1 to TRBJ1-1, with D tentatively TRBD1 (6 bases). Deletions cut 6 bases from V and 8 bases from J, with 10 bases between. Germline lookup yields CDR1 DFQATT and CDR2 SNEGSKA (reference sequence). CDR3 length: 10 residues. The chain's CDR3 is CSAGQGEAFF. CDR3 DNA sequence: TGCAGTGCGGGTCAGGGGGAAGCTTTCTTT.

The chain recombines TRBV6-1 with TRBJ1-5; maybe TRBD1 (6 bases). The V gene lost 6 bases and the J gene lost 7 bases, with 13 bases spanning the gap. From germline, CDR1 is MNHNS and CDR2 SASEGT. The CDR3 runs to 13 residues. The CDR3 loop is CASSRTGGQPQHF. Here the CDR3 DNA reads TGTGCCAGCAGCCGTACGGGGGGCCAGCCCCAGCATTTT.

The chain couples TRBV6-5 to TRBJ1-2; TRBD1 aligns across 7 bases. This CDR3 is built from 16 residues. In germline, CDR1 is MNHEY, CDR2 SVGAGI. The junction had 9 bases not matched to a gene; V was cut back by 0 bases and J by 5 bases. CDR3 sequence reads: CASSYSPGQINYGYTF. CDR3 nucleotides: TGTGCCAGCAGTTACTCTCCGGGACAGATTAATTATGGCTACACCTTC.